This T cell receptor (beta chain) was sequenced during a study of blood T cell repertoires in COVID-19. CDR1 MNHEY and CDR2 SVGAGI come from the germline V gene. This CDR3 has 13 residues. About this clone itself: A read error may account for a junction end that differs from germline.

Repertoires were generated with immunoSEQ multiplex PCR, while TCRdb's copy carries only in-frame clones and drops some. The data contain roughly 110,000 clones, about 70% of them singletons. The clonotype comes from a human donor with acute or convalescent COVID-19. The donor label of this sample is uncertain. This chain links TRBV6-5 with TRBJ2-7; perhaps TRBD2 as D (5 bases). The sequenced sample was peripheral blood. The CDR3 nucleotides are TGTGCCACCAGTCGGGTCGAGGGCTACGAGCAGTACTTC. Its protein product is CATSRVEGYEQYF.